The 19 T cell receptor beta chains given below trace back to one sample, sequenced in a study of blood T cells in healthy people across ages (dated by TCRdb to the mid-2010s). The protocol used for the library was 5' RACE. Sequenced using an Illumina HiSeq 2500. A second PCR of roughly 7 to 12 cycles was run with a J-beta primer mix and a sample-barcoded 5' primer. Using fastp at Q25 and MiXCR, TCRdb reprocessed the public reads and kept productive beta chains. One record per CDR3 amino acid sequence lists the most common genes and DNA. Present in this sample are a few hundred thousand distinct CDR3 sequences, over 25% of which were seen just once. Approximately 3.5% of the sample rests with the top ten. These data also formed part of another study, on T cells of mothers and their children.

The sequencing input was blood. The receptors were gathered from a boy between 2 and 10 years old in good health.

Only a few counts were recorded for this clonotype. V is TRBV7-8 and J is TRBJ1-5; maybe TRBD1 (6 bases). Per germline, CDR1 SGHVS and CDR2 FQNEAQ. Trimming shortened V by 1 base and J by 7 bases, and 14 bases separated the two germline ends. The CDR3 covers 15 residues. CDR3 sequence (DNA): TGTGCCAGCAGCTTAGTGGGGGCTCGAAGACAGCCCCAGCATTTT. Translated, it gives CASSLVGARRQPQHF.

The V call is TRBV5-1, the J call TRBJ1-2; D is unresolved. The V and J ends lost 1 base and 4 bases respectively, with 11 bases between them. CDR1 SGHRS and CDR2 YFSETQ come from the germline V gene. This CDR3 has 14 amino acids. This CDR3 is CASSLQSTSYGYTF. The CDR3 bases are TGCGCCAGCAGCTTGCAATCCACGTCCTATGGCTACACCTTC.

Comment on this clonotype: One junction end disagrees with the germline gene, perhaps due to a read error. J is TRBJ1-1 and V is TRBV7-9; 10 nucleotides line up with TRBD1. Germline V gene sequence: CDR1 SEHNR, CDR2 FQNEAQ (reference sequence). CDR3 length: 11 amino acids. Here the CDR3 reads CAGQGDTEAFF. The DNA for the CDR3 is TGCGCCGGACAGGGGGACACTGAAGCTTTCTTT.

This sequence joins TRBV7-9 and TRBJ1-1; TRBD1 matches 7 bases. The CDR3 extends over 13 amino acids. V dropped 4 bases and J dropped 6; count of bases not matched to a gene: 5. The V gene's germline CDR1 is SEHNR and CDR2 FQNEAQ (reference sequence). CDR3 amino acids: CASSSTGNPEAFF. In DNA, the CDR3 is TGTGCCAGCAGCTCGACAGGGAATCCTGAAGCTTTCTTT.

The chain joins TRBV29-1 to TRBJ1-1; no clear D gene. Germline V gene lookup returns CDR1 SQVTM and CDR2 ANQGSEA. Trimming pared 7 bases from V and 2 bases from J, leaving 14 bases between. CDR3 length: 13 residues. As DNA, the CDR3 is TGCAGCGCCGCGGCCCTCTTCAACACTGAAGCTTTCTTT. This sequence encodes CSAAALFNTEAFF. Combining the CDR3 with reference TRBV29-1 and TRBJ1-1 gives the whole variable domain SAVISQKPSRDICQRGTSLTIQCQVDSQVTMMFWYRQQPGQSLTLIATANQGSEATYESGFVIDKFPISRPNLTFSTLTVSNMSPEDSSIYLCSAAALFNTEAFFGQGTRLTVV.

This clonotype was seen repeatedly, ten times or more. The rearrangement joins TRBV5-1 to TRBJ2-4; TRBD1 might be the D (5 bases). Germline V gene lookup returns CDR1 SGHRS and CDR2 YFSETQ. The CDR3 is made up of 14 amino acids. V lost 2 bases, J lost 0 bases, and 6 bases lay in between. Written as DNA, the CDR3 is TGCGCCAGCAGCTTCAGGGTAGCCAAAAACATTCAGTACTTC. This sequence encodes CASSFRVAKNIQYF. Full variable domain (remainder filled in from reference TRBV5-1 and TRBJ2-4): KAGVTQTPRYLIKTRGQQVTLSCSPISGHRSVSWYQQTPGQGLQFLFEYFSETQRNKGNFPGRFSGRQFSNSRSEMNVSTLELGDSALYLCASSFRVAKNIQYFGAGTRLSVL.

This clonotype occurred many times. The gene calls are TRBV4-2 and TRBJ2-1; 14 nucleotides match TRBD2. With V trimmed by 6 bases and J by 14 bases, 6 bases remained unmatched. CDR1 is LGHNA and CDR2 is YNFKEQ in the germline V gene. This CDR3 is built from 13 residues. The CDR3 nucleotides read TGTGCCAGCAGGGGACTAGCGGGGGATGTGGAGTTCTTC. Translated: CASRGLAGDVEFF.

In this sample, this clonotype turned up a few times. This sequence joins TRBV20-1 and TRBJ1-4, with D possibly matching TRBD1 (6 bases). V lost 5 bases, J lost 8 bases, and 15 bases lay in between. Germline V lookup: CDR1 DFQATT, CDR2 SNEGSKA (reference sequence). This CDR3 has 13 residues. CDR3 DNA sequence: TGCAGTGCTGGCAGGGGCAGGGAGGAAAAACTGTTTTTT. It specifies CSAGRGREEKLFF.

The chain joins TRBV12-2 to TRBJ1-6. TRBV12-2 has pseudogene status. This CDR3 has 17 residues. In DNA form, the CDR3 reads TGTGCAAGTCGCTCTAGAGCCTCCACAGGGCCCAATTCACCCCTCCACTTT. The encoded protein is CASRSRASTGPNSPLHF.

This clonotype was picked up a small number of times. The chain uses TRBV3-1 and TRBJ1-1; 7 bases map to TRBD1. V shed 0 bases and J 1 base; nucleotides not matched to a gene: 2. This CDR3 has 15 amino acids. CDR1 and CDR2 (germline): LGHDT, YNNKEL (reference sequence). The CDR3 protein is CASSQDGTANTEAFF. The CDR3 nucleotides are TGTGCCAGCAGCCAAGATGGGACAGCGAACACTGAAGCTTTCTTT.

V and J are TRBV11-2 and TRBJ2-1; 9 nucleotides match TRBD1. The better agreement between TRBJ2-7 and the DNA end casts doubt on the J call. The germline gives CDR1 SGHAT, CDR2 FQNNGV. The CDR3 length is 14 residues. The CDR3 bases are TGTGCCAGCAGCTCCGTACAGGGGGCCAGCGAGCAGTACTTC. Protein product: CASSSVQGASEQYF.

As DNA, the CDR3 is TGCAGCGTTGAATTTCGCAACATTCAGTACTTC. Its protein product is CSVEFRNIQYF. The chain employs TRBV29-1 and TRBJ2-4; D unclear. The CDR3 consists of 11 residues. Germline V gene lookup returns CDR1 SQVTM and CDR2 ANQGSEA. Trimming left V 2 bases short and J 7 bases short, with 6 bases between.

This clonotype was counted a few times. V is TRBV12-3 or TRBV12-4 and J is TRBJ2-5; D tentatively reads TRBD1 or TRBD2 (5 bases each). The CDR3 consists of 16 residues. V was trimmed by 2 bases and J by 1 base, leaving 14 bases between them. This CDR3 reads CASSLFAPGTQETQYF. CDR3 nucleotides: TGTGCCAGCAGTTTATTCGCACCCGGGACCCAAGAGACCCAGTACTTC.

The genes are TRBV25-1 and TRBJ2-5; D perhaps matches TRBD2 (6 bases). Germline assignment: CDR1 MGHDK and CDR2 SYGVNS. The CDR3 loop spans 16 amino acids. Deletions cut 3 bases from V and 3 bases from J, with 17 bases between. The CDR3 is CASSDRKGGAEETQYF. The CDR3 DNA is TGTGCCAGCAGTGATCGCAAAGGAGGGGCCGAAGAGACCCAGTACTTC.

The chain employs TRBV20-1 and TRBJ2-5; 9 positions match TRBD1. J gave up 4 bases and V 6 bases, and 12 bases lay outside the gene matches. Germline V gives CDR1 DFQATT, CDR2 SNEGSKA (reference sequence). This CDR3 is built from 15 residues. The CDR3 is CSASTGTGRVETQYF. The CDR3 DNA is TGCAGTGCCTCGACCGGGACAGGGAGGGTAGAGACCCAGTACTTC.

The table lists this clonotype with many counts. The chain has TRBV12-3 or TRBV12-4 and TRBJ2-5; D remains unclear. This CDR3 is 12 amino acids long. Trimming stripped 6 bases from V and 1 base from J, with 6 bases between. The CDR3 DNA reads TGTGCCAGCAGCACCACCCAAGAGACCCAGTACTTC. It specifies CASSTTQETQYF.

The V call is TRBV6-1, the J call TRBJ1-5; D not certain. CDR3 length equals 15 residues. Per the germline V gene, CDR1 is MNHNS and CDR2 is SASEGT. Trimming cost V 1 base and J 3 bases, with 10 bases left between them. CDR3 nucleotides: TGTGCCAGCAGTGAAGGAGTACAGATCAATCAGCCCCAGCATTTT. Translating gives CASSEGVQINQPQHF.

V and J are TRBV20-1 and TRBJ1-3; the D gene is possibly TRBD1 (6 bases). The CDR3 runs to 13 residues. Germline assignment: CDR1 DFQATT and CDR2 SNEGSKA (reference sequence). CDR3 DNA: TGCAGCATACTTCAGGGGCCAGGAAACACCATATATTTT. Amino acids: CSILQGPGNTIYF.

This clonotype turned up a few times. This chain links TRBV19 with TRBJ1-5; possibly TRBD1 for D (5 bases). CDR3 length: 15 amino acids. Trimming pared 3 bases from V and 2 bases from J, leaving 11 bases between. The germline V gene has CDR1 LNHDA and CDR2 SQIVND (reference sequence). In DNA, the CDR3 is TGTGCCAGTAGTATCCACAGGTCCCGCAATCAGCCCCAGCATTTT. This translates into CASSIHRSRNQPQHF. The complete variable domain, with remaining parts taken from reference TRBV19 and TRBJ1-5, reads DGGITQSPKYLFRKEGQNVTLSCEQNLNHDAMYWYRQDPGQGLRLIYYSQIVNDFQKGDIAEGYSVSREKKESFPLTVTSAQKNPTAFYLCASSIHRSRNQPQHFGDGTRLSIL.